The 23 T cell receptor beta chains in this list originate from one sample, sequenced in a study of cytomegalovirus exposure and HLA in healthy donors. PCR amplification relied on 60 Vbeta primers (plus 13 Jbeta primers). TCRdb's table, derived via immunoSEQ multiplex PCR, lists solely in-frame clones and lacks some. The table shows some 140,000 clones, with 73% occurring only once. Sequenced sample: PBMCs. These receptors came from a woman aged 40 to 50 in good health and CMV-seronegative.

J is TRBJ2-5 and V is TRBV13, with D unresolved. Trimming removed 3 bases from V and 4 bases from J, with 12 bases in between. CDR1 PRHDT and CDR2 FYEKMQ come from the germline V gene (reference sequence). The CDR3 totals 14 residues. The CDR3 region has the DNA TGTGCCAGCAGCTTGAGGCAGATGGGAGAGACCCAGTACTTC. It encodes CASSLRQMGETQYF.

A note on this clone: The same CDR3 is also encoded by other DNA sequences in this sample. The chain employs TRBV5-1 and TRBJ2-3; TRBD2 matches at 9 bases. The trim removed 3 bases at V and 6 bases at J, leaving 8 bases unmatched. CDR3 length equals 15 residues. Germline CDR1 is SGHRS and CDR2 is YFSETQ. DNA for the CDR3: TGCGCCAGCAGCTGGTTGGCGGGGGGGCCTGATACGCAGTATTTT. Encoded protein: CASSWLAGGPDTQYF.

The chain recombines TRBV9 with TRBJ2-1; D is undetermined. The V end lost 4 bases, the J end lost 5 bases, and 13 bases lay between the germline ends. Germline-derived CDR1 and CDR2 are SGDLS and YYNGEE. The CDR3 is 14 residues long. The CDR3 nucleotides read TGTGCCAGCAGCCTAAAAAGACAAGACAATGAGCAGTTCTTC. It encodes CASSLKRQDNEQFF.

In nucleotides, the CDR3 is TGTGCCAGCAGCTTAGTTATGGCGGGCCCAGAAGAGACCCAGTACTTC. Translating gives CASSLVMAGPEETQYF. The rearrangement joins TRBV11-1 to TRBJ2-5; tentative D call: TRBD2 (5 bases). V lost 1 base to trimming and J lost 3 bases, with 15 bases between them. The CDR3 is 16 residues long. CDR1 and CDR2 (germline): SGHAT, FQDESV (reference sequence).

The V gene is TRBV10-3, the J gene TRBJ2-1; perhaps TRBD2 as D (6 bases). CDR1 ENHRY and CDR2 SYGVKD come from the germline V gene. This CDR3 comprises 13 residues. Between the trimmed V and J ends, which lost 8 bases and 8 bases, there was a span of 16 bases. The CDR3 DNA reads TGTGCCATCCGGGGAGGTTTACCCTATGAGCAGTTCTTC. Residues: CAIRGGLPYEQFF.

CDR3 protein: CASSLGGTGAYNEQFF. For the CDR3, the DNA is TGTGCCAGCAGCTTGGGGGGGACAGGGGCCTACAATGAGCAGTTCTTC. This chain connects TRBV7-2 to TRBJ2-1; TRBD1 matches 10 bases. Per germline, CDR1 SGHTA and CDR2 FQGNSA. Trimming at V came to 3 bases and at J to 2 bases, leaving 4 bases not matched to a gene. This CDR3 has 16 residues.

This clone was counted between two and nine times. The rearrangement uses TRBV6-5 and TRBJ1-1; no reliable D call. Trimming stripped 6 bases from V and 4 bases from J, with 12 bases between. The length of the CDR3 is 13 residues. Germline lookup yields CDR1 MNHEY and CDR2 SVGAGI. This CDR3 is CASSLSEGTEAFF. The CDR3 DNA follows: TGTGCCAGCAGCCTATCCGAGGGCACTGAAGCTTTCTTT.

The CDR3 DNA follows: TGTGCCAGCAGCTTCGGAGACAGCTCCTACGAGCAGTACTTC. Translation: CASSFGDSSYEQYF. V gene TRBV5-6 combines with J gene TRBJ2-7, with D tentatively TRBD1 (5 bases). The germline CDR1 and CDR2 sequences are SGHDT and YYEEEE. Trimming removed 2 bases from V and 0 bases from J, with 9 bases in between. This CDR3 comprises 14 residues. The full variable domain, with the rest looked up from reference TRBV5-6 and TRBJ2-7, is DAGVTQSPTHLIKTRGQQVTLRCSPKSGHDTVSWYQQALGQGPQFIFQYYEEEERQRGNFPDRFSGHQFPNYSSELNVNALLLGDSALYLCASSFGDSSYEQYFGPGTRLTVT.

The V and J genes are TRBV5-1 and TRBJ2-5, with TRBD2 identical over 7 bases. The V segment lost 2 bases and the J segment 3 bases; nucleotides outside the gene matches: 7. Per germline, CDR1 SGHRS and CDR2 YFSETQ. The CDR3 sequence is 15 residues long. In nucleotides, the CDR3 is TGCGCCAGCAGCTTTTCTAGCGGTAGAGAAGAGACCCAGTACTTC. Translating it yields CASSFSSGREETQYF.

The chain joins TRBV6-5 to TRBJ1-6, with D possibly being TRBD1 (6 bases). With 4 bases removed from V and 4 bases from J, the gap between germline ends came to 14 bases. There are 16 residues in the CDR3. Germline lookup yields CDR1 MNHEY and CDR2 SVGAGI. DNA of the CDR3: TGTGCCAGCAGTTTAACAGGGCTTCTATATAATTCACCCCTCCACTTT. Amino acids: CASSLTGLLYNSPLHF.

This chain connects TRBV7-8 to TRBJ2-7; TRBD1 matches 7 bases. The CDR3 totals 13 residues. Germline loops: CDR1 SGHVS, CDR2 FQNEAQ. V trimming: 5 bases; J trimming: 9 bases; junction bases outside the gene matches: 10. CDR3 nucleotide sequence: TGTGCCAGCAGCGCCCGGACAGGTTTGCGGCAGTACGTC. This sequence encodes CASSARTGLRQYV.

The gene calls are TRBV5-1 and TRBJ2-3; 7 bases are a match to TRBD1. V lost 0 bases and J lost 4; bases outside the gene matches: 11. This CDR3 comprises 17 residues. The germline V gene encodes CDR1 SGHRS and CDR2 YFSETQ. The CDR3 bases are TGCGCCAGCAGCTTGGGGTGGAACAGGGGAGAAGCAGATACGCAGTATTTT. Protein: CASSLGWNRGEADTQYF. Complete variable domain (other parts from reference TRBV5-1 and TRBJ2-3): KAGVTQTPRYLIKTRGQQVTLSCSPISGHRSVSWYQQTPGQGLQFLFEYFSETQRNKGNFPGRFSGRQFSNSRSEMNVSTLELGDSALYLCASSLGWNRGEADTQYFGPGTRLTVL.

A note on this clone: At one boundary the junction diverges from the germline segment, which might be a read error. This sample includes further DNA sequences coding for the same CDR3. The chain uses TRBV6-4 and TRBJ2-6; 11 bases are shared with TRBD2. The CDR3 runs to 17 residues. Germline V gene lookup returns CDR1 MRHNA and CDR2 SNTAGT. This CDR3 is CASSDGTSGSGANVLTF. The CDR3 region has the DNA TGTGCCAGCAGTGACGGGACTAGCGGCTCTGGGGCCAATGTCCTGACTTTC.

V usage is TRBV7-3 and J usage is TRBJ2-3; TRBD1 matches at 10 bases. The CDR3 runs to 14 residues. V dropped 1 base and J dropped 6; count of bases not matched to a gene: 1. The germline V gene has CDR1 SGHTA and CDR2 FQGTGA. The CDR3 DNA is TGTGCCAGCAGCTTAAAGGACAGGGGGGATACGCAGTATTTT. Amino acids: CASSLKDRGDTQYF. Full variable domain (remainder filled in from reference TRBV7-3 and TRBJ2-3): GAGVSQTPSNKVTEKGKYVELRCDPISGHTALYWYRQSLGQGPEFLIYFQGTGAADDSGLPNDRFFAVRPEGSVSTLKIQRTERGDSAVYLCASSLKDRGDTQYFGPGTRLTVL.

This clone has more than one count but fewer than ten. The chain combines TRBV10-3 with TRBJ1-2; D perhaps matches TRBD1 (5 bases). CDR3 length: 17 residues. CDR1 is ENHRY and CDR2 is SYGVKD in the germline V gene. Between the trimmed V and J ends, which lost 6 bases and 0 bases, there was a span of 20 bases. The chain's CDR3 is CAISGSGAGSTNYGYTF. The CDR3 bases are TGTGCCATCAGCGGATCCGGGGCGGGAAGTACTAACTATGGCTACACCTTC.

This chain links TRBV27 with TRBJ1-5; weak D call: TRBD1 (5 bases). This CDR3 region has 18 residues. CDR1 is MNHEY, CDR2 SMNVEV, per germline (reference sequence). Trimming removed 1 base from V and 0 bases from J, with 16 bases in between. CDR3 in amino acids: CASSLFAQAGYSNQPQHF. The CDR3 DNA reads as TGTGCCAGCAGTTTATTTGCCCAAGCAGGGTATAGCAATCAGCCCCAGCATTTT.

Only one count was recorded for this clone. The rearrangement uses TRBV29-1 and TRBJ1-2; 10 bases are shared with TRBD1. This CDR3 spans 12 amino acids. V lost 4 bases to trimming and J lost 7 bases; unmatched junction nucleotides: 3. The germline gives CDR1 SQVTM, CDR2 ANQGSEA. The CDR3 protein is CSVAGTGVGYTF. For the CDR3, the DNA is TGCAGCGTTGCCGGGACAGGGGTTGGCTACACCTTC.

The V call is TRBV5-1, the J call TRBJ2-5, with 8 bases lining up with TRBD2. V trimming: 1 base; J trimming: 4 bases; junction bases outside the gene matches: 9. CDR1 is SGHRS and CDR2 is YFSETQ in the germline V gene. The CDR3 runs 16 residues. Written as DNA, the CDR3 is TGCGCCAGCAGCTTGAATGGACACGGACTAGCAGAGACCCAGTACTTC. It encodes CASSLNGHGLAETQYF.

A few counts support this clone. The chain has TRBV2 and TRBJ1-6; perhaps TRBD1 as D (5 bases). The CDR3 is 13 amino acids. Between the trimmed V and J ends, which lost 7 bases and 10 bases, there was a span of 14 bases. The V gene's germline CDR1 is SNHLY and CDR2 FYNNEI. The CDR3 DNA reads as TGTGCCAGCACGGTAGGGGTTCGGTCACCCCTCCACTTT. It is translated as CASTVGVRSPLHF.

This chain uses TRBV28 with TRBJ1-1; the D gene is possibly TRBD1 (5 bases). CDR3 size: 15 residues. Germline values: CDR1 MDHEN, CDR2 SYDVKM. Deletions cut 3 bases from V and 0 bases from J, with 11 bases between. The CDR3 region is CASSFMGPVNTEAFF. CDR3 sequence (DNA): TGTGCCAGCAGTTTCATGGGGCCCGTGAACACTGAAGCTTTCTTT.

CDR3 region: CASSIRWRDGAFF. In DNA form, the CDR3 reads TGTGCCAGTAGTATAAGGTGGAGGGACGGAGCTTTCTTT. The gene calls are TRBV19 and TRBJ1-1; D is possibly TRBD1 (5 bases). The CDR3 length is 13 residues. V was clipped by 2 bases and J by 10 bases, with 14 bases between them. Germline-derived CDR1 and CDR2 are LNHDA and SQIVND (reference sequence).

The rearrangement uses TRBV2 and TRBJ2-7, with 9 bases identical to TRBD2. Germline CDR1 and CDR2: SNHLY and FYNNEI. The V segment lost 5 bases and the J segment 1 base; nucleotides outside the gene matches: 6. There are 15 residues in the CDR3. The CDR3 region has the DNA TGTGCCAGCAGTAAAAGCGGGGGGACATCCTACGAGCAGTACTTC. Amino acids: CASSKSGGTSYEQYF.

This clone has at least ten counts. This chain joins TRBV5-4 and TRBJ1-6, with 10 bases fitting TRBD1. The germline V gene has CDR1 SGHNT and CDR2 YYREEE (reference sequence). The CDR3 is made up of 16 amino acids. Trimming took 3 bases from V and 9 from J; bases not matched to a gene: 9. CDR3 nucleotides: TGTGCCAGCAGCTCCGCCCCGGGACAGGGGAGTTCACCCCTCCACTTT. Protein product: CASSSAPGQGSSPLHF.